This T cell receptor (beta chain) emerged from a study of CD8 T cells in Susac syndrome. V gave up 6 bases and J gave up 8 bases; unmatched junction bases: 10. This CDR3 has 15 amino acids. Germline CDR1 is MNHEY and CDR2 is SVGAGI. Random hexamers served to reverse transcribe roughly 0.5 to 1 ug RNA. TCR beta CDR3 was amplified by immunoSEQ multiplex PCR. This amplification extended across 54 Vbeta and 13 Jbeta segments. MiXCR was run by TCRdb on the immunoSEQ multiplex PCR reads, yielding one entry per CDR3 protein. The sample has some 190,000 distinct CDR3 sequences, under 95% seen once. The table lists this clonotype with a count of one.

V is TRBV6-5 and J is TRBJ1-2; TRBD1 agrees at 12 bases. The clonotype was recovered from a human donor in good health. The source material was CD4+ T cells from PBMCs. The CDR3 protein is CASRHRDRGRRGYTF. CDR3 sequence (DNA): TGTGCCAGCAGACACCGGGACAGGGGGCGAAGGGGCTACACCTTC.